This T cell receptor (beta chain) is drawn from a study of OX40 agonist ivuxolimab in advanced cancers. For the study at large: Prior anti-PD-1, anti-PD-L1 or anti-CTLA-4 therapy did not bar entry, and approximately 40% had some.

TCRdb keeps only in-frame clones here, not all; method: immunoSEQ multiplex PCR. The table has more than 65,000 clones, 75% to 95% seen once. Per the germline V gene, CDR1 is SNHLY and CDR2 is FYNNEI. Trimming took off 2 bases at V and 2 bases at J, with 7 bases between the two ends. The CDR3 runs to 15 residues. The V and J genes are TRBV2 and TRBJ2-6, with D possibly called TRBD1 or TRBD2 (5 bases each). Sequences were derived from CD4+ or CD8+ T cells sorted from blood, sampled in a trial of the OX40 agonist ivuxolimab. This TCR was sampled from an adult with an advanced solid tumor such as melanoma, head and neck, liver or kidney cancer. DNA of the CDR3: TGTGCCAGCAGTGAACAGGGAGCTGGGGCCAACGTCCTGACTTTC. It specifies CASSEQGAGANVLTF.